This T cell receptor beta chain comes out of a study of cytomegalovirus exposure and HLA in healthy donors. General study results and limits: Owing to their indistinguishability, certain V segments, notably TRBV6-2 and TRBV6-3, were excluded. An apparent linkage of common viral pathogens to several of the most significant clusters emerged in a later analysis.

Germline V gives CDR1 MDHEN, CDR2 SYDVKM. The CDR3 sequence is 13 residues long. V shed 8 bases and J 4 bases; nucleotides not matched to a gene: 6. Comment on this clone: The antigen is not known.

PCR amplification relied on 60 Vbeta primers (plus 13 Jbeta primers). Measured with immunoSEQ multiplex PCR; TCRdb has only the in-frame clones, and not every one. The sample has 80,000 to 100,000 clones, roughly two thirds seen once; the top ten hold about 1.3%. This receptor was obtained from a female donor in good health and CMV-seronegative. This rearrangement joins TRBV28 to TRBJ1-1; 8 positions agree with TRBD1. The specimen was PBMCs. CDR3 nucleotides: TGTGCCAGCGCTCAGGGGGCGACCACTGAAGCTTTCTTT. Amino acids: CASAQGATTEAFF.